The 23 T cell receptor beta chains in this list originate from one sample, sequenced in a study of beta chain features in type 1 diabetes. Findings and caveats of the study: People with Type 1 diabetes carried modestly yet significantly shorter TCRB CDR3s in all four CD4+ subsets.

What was sequenced were expressed TCRB transcripts, since all of the isolated RNA had been reverse transcribed. Method: immunoSEQ multiplex PCR; TCRdb's copy keeps in-frame clones and lacks some. The sample holds hundreds of thousands of clones; around an eighth are singletons and the top ten take 0.035% to 0.045%. Their antigen targets remain unknown. What was sequenced was naive CD4+ T cells from blood. The receptors stem from a young man with type 1 diabetes.

This clone was observed a few times. The rearrangement uses TRBV7-3 and TRBJ2-3; no definite D call. Trimming pared 0 bases from V and 4 bases from J, leaving 5 bases between. Germline V lookup: CDR1 SGHTA, CDR2 FQGTGA. CDR3 size: 13 residues. CDR3 DNA: TGTGCCAGCAGCTTAACGGGCTCAGATACGCAGTATTTT. Translating it yields CASSLTGSDTQYF.

In this sample, this clone turned up a few times. The chain is built from TRBV18 and TRBJ1-2; 8 positions match TRBD1. Germline trimming cut 4 bases from V and 7 bases from J; bases unmatched to any gene: 5. Germline lookup yields CDR1 KGHSH and CDR2 LQKENI. This CDR3 is built from 13 residues. CDR3 sequence: CASSQTGEFGYTF. Here the CDR3 DNA reads TGTGCCAGCTCACAGACAGGGGAATTTGGCTACACCTTC.

Points on this clone: Distinct nucleotide sequences in the sample also encode this CDR3. The J gene is TRBJ2-7, the V gene TRBV20-1, with D tentatively TRBD2 (5 bases). The CDR3 length is 11 residues. Germline CDR1 reads DFQATT; CDR2 reads SNEGSKA (reference sequence). Between the trimmed V and J ends, which lost 5 bases and 3 bases, there was a span of 8 bases. CDR3 sequence reads: CSARSGYEQYF. The CDR3 DNA reads TGCAGTGCTCGGAGCGGCTACGAGCAGTACTTC.

V is TRBV18 and J is TRBJ1-1; D remains unclear. This CDR3 region has 14 residues. Germline V gene lookup returns CDR1 KGHSH and CDR2 LQKENI. Trimming took 3 bases from V and 0 from J, leaving 8 bases between them. The CDR3 DNA sequence: TGTGCCAGCTCACCGAACGCGATGAACACTGAAGCTTTCTTT. This codes for CASSPNAMNTEAFF.

V usage is TRBV7-9 and J usage is TRBJ2-5; TRBD2 might be the D (6 bases). CDR1 and CDR2 from the germline V gene are SEHNR and FQNEAQ (reference sequence). CDR3 length: 13 residues. The germline V and J ends were trimmed by 6 bases and 1 base, with 9 bases remaining between them. CDR3 bases: TGTGCCAGCAGTTGGGGGGTCCAAGAGACCCAGTACTTC. It translates to CASSWGVQETQYF.

This clone was found a few times. The chain carries TRBV2 and TRBJ1-6; D is perhaps TRBD1 (6 bases). Trimming removed 5 bases from V and 9 bases from J, with 23 bases in between. The CDR3 consists of 17 residues. The germline V gene encodes CDR1 SNHLY and CDR2 FYNNEI. CDR3 sequence (DNA): TGTGCCAGCAGTCTTAATGGAATTCAGGGGTATGGTTCACCCCTCCACTTT. Translated, it gives CASSLNGIQGYGSPLHF.

The CDR3 spells CASMDDSSGYTF. DNA for the CDR3: TGTGCCAGCATGGATGACAGTAGCGGCTACACCTTC. The rearrangement uses TRBV2 and TRBJ1-2; D is possibly TRBD1 (5 bases). The length of the CDR3 is 12 residues. Between the trimmed V and J ends, which lost 7 bases and 8 bases, there was a span of 14 bases. The germline CDR1 and CDR2 sequences are SNHLY and FYNNEI.

The V and J genes are TRBV30 and TRBJ2-1; possibly TRBD1 for D (6 bases). This CDR3 has 10 residues. In germline, CDR1 is GTSNPN, CDR2 SVGIG (reference sequence). Trimming left V 8 bases short and J 9 bases short, with 11 bases between. CDR3 sequence: CAAAGVEQFF. The CDR3 coding sequence is TGTGCCGCGGCAGGGGTTGAGCAGTTCTTC.

The chain uses TRBV10-3 and TRBJ2-1, with 7 bases lining up with TRBD1. The CDR3 extends over 15 amino acids. CDR1 and CDR2 (germline): ENHRY, SYGVKD. The V segment lost 8 bases and the J segment 4 bases; nucleotides outside the gene matches: 11. CDR3 sequence: CAIGSRDREYNEQFF. DNA of the CDR3: TGTGCCATCGGTTCTCGGGACAGAGAATACAATGAGCAGTTCTTC.

This clone was seen a handful of times. The rearrangement joins TRBV5-4 to TRBJ2-3; 10 nucleotides align to TRBD1. J lost 6 bases, V lost 5 bases, and 3 bases had no gene match. The CDR3 length is 13 residues. CDR1 and CDR2 from the germline V gene are SGHNT and YYREEE (reference sequence). The CDR3 protein is CASRGQGGDTQYF. The CDR3 DNA sequence: TGTGCCAGCAGAGGACAGGGGGGGGATACGCAGTATTTT.

The J gene is TRBJ2-1, the V gene TRBV13; either TRBD1 or TRBD2 may supply D (6 bases each). V was trimmed by 4 bases and J by 6 bases, leaving 13 bases between them. Germline V gene data show CDR1 as PRHDT and CDR2 as FYEKMQ (reference sequence). This CDR3 spans 14 amino acids. The CDR3 DNA reads TGTGCCAGCAGCTCTAGTGGGGGGCCCAATGAGCAGTTCTTC. Its translation is CASSSSGGPNEQFF.

Concerning this clone itself: Different DNA sequences within this sample yield the same CDR3. J is TRBJ2-5 and V is TRBV20-1, with D tentatively TRBD1 or TRBD2 (5 bases each). Germline V lookup: CDR1 DFQATT, CDR2 SNEGSKA (reference sequence). V gave up 3 bases and J gave up 4 bases, with 6 bases separating them. The CDR3 is 11 amino acids. The CDR3 nucleotides are TGCAGTGCTAGTGGGGGAGAGACCCAGTACTTC. Translated: CSASGGETQYF.

This clone was recorded a few times. The CDR3 sequence is CASSERWGHYADTQYF. CDR3 coding DNA: TGTGCCAGCAGTGAGCGATGGGGGCATTATGCAGATACGCAGTATTTT. The V gene is TRBV2, the J gene TRBJ2-3; D is possibly TRBD1 (6 bases). The CDR3 covers 16 residues. Deletions cut 3 bases from V and 4 bases from J, with 17 bases between. Germline V gene lookup returns CDR1 SNHLY and CDR2 FYNNEI.

The sample holds a few counts of this clone. This chain connects TRBV27 to TRBJ2-7; either TRBD1 or TRBD2 may fit D (5 bases each). This CDR3 spans 15 amino acids. Trimming cost V 4 bases and J 3 bases, with 16 bases left between them. The germline V gene encodes CDR1 MNHEY and CDR2 SMNVEV (reference sequence). This CDR3 is CASSYLQGVSYEQYF. The CDR3 nucleotides read TGTGCCAGCAGTTACCTGCAGGGAGTTAGCTACGAGCAGTACTTC.

Of note for this clone: This sample also contains other DNA sequences that code for the same CDR3. The chain links TRBV20-1 to TRBJ1-2; no definite D call. The germline V gene encodes CDR1 DFQATT and CDR2 SNEGSKA (reference sequence). The germline V and J ends were trimmed by 5 bases and 3 bases, with 4 bases remaining between them. This CDR3 comprises 10 residues. The CDR3 bases are TGCAGTGCTCCCGACTATGGCTACACCTTC. Its translation: CSAPDYGYTF.

This clone showed up just a few times. The genes are TRBV30 and TRBJ2-2; no clear D gene. The CDR3 extends over 14 amino acids. Trimming removed 5 bases at V and 0 bases at J, with 10 bases between. Germline V gives CDR1 GTSNPN, CDR2 SVGIG (reference sequence). The CDR3 nucleotides read TGTGCCTGGGCCGGCATTTCGAACACCGGGGAGCTGTTTTTT. This sequence encodes CAWAGISNTGELFF.

This chain uses TRBV5-4 with TRBJ2-3; TRBD1 is a possible D gene (5 bases). Trimming shortened V by 4 bases and J by 0 bases, and 15 bases separated the two germline ends. The CDR3 is made up of 16 amino acids. Germline V gives CDR1 SGHNT, CDR2 YYREEE (reference sequence). DNA for the CDR3: TGTGCCAGCAGCAAAAGCCAGGGAAAGAGCACAGATACGCAGTATTTT. As protein: CASSKSQGKSTDTQYF.

The genes are TRBV18 and TRBJ2-1; the match to TRBD1 covers 9 bases. The germline V gene has CDR1 KGHSH and CDR2 LQKENI. The V gene end was trimmed by 3 bases and the J gene end by 7 bases; junction bases not matched to a gene: 1. The CDR3 covers 13 residues. CDR3 in DNA: TGTGCCAGCTCACCGGGGACAGGGAATGAGCAGTTCTTC. Amino acids: CASSPGTGNEQFF.

V usage is TRBV7-9 and J usage is TRBJ2-1; perhaps TRBD1 as D (6 bases). The V end lost 5 bases, the J end lost 7 bases, and 9 bases lay between the germline ends. Per the germline V gene, CDR1 is SEHNR and CDR2 is FQNEAQ (reference sequence). The CDR3 runs 12 residues. The chain's CDR3 is CASSPQGNEQFF. CDR3 DNA sequence: TGTGCCAGCAGCCCGCAGGGGAATGAGCAGTTCTTC.

For the CDR3, the DNA is TGTGCCAGCAGCTCCCCCGCAGGGGGGATCAATGAGCAGTTCTTC. It translates to CASSSPAGGINEQFF. The rearrangement uses TRBV11-2 and TRBJ2-1; a possible D gene is TRBD1 (7 bases). The CDR3 is made up of 15 amino acids. Per the germline V gene, CDR1 is SGHAT and CDR2 is FQNNGV. V dropped 4 bases and J dropped 6 bases, with 16 bases sitting between them.

This clone was detected only a few times. The gene calls are TRBV4-3 and TRBJ1-1, with 7 nucleotides matching TRBD1. From germline, CDR1 is LGHNA and CDR2 YSLEER. The length of the CDR3 is 14 residues. V lost 5 bases and J lost 0; bases outside the gene matches: 3. CDR3 in amino acids: CASSSGQMNTEAFF. The CDR3 nucleotides read TGCGCCAGCAGCTCGGGACAGATGAACACTGAAGCTTTCTTT.

V is TRBV4-1 and J is TRBJ2-5; perhaps D is TRBD1 or TRBD2 (7 bases each). This CDR3 region has 14 residues. The germline V gene has CDR1 MGHRA and CDR2 YSYEKL. V lost 2 bases and J 6 bases, leaving 13 bases between the germline ends. CDR3 bases: TGCGCCAGCAGCCAAAGCGGGACAGTAAAGACCCAGTACTTC. Encoded protein: CASSQSGTVKTQYF.

The rearrangement uses TRBV5-1 and TRBJ2-2; 8 bases line up with TRBD1. Unmatched junction bases numbered 2, after V lost 4 bases and J lost 0 bases. CDR3 size: 15 residues. Germline CDR1 is SGHRS and CDR2 is YFSETQ. The CDR3 DNA reads as TGCGCCAGCAGCGGGACAGGTCCGAACACCGGGGAGCTGTTTTTT. This gives the protein CASSGTGPNTGELFF.